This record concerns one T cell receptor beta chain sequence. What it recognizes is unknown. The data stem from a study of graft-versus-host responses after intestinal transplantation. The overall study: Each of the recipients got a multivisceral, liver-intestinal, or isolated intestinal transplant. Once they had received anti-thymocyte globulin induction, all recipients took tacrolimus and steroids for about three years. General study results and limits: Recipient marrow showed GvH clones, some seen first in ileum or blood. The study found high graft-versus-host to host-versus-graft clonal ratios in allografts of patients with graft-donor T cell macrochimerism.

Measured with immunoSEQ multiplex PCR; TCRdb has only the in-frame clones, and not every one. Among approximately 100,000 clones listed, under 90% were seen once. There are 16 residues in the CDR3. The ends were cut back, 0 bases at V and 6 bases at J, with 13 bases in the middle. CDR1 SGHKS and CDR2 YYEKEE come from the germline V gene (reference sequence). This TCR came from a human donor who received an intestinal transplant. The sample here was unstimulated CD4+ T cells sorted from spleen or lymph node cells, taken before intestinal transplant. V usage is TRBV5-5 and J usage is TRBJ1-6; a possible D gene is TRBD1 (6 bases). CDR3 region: CASSLDREGGNSPLHF. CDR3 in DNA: TGTGCCAGCAGCTTGGATCGGGAGGGGGGTAATTCACCCCTCCACTTT.